The clone carrying this T cell receptor beta chain was detected ten times or more. The antigen is undetermined. V lost 0 bases and J 4 bases, leaving 9 bases between the germline ends. This CDR3 contains 14 residues. The sample belongs to a study of identical twins. TCRdb re-called the 5' RACE reads through MiXCR, storing one row per CDR3 protein. The top ten clones hold under 10% of a sample with under 400,000 distinct CDR3 sequences, approximately 8.7% of them seen once. Regarding the study as a whole: Zero-insertion analyses could be partly confounded by invariant MAIT and iNKT cells. Abundant cord blood beta clonotypes carried fewer insertions; memory repertoires showed none.

The clonotype was recovered from a woman between 50 and 59 years old in good health. What was sequenced was naive T cells sorted from blood. The chain carries TRBV12-3 or TRBV12-4 and TRBJ1-1, with D hard to call. CDR3 sequence reads: CASSLARSGTEAFF. The CDR3 DNA sequence: TGTGCCAGCAGTTTAGCGCGGTCAGGCACTGAAGCTTTCTTT.